Sequencing of this TCR beta chain was carried out in a study of cytomegalovirus exposure and HLA in healthy donors. The PCR was carried out with 60 Vbeta primers and 13 Jbeta primers. The data were produced by immunoSEQ multiplex PCR, yet TCRdb's version contains in-frame clones alone and is incomplete. In the table there are 150,000 to 200,000 clones, around 75% of which are singletons. This CDR3 has 13 amino acids. Deletions cut 1 base from V and 4 bases from J, with 6 bases between. CDR1 is SGHRS, CDR2 YFSETQ, per germline. Overall study results and limits: Exclusion applied to some V segments, including TRBV6-2 and TRBV6-3, as they were indistinguishable.

As to this clone: Its specificity is unknown.

This TCR was recovered from a male donor in good health and CMV-seronegative. The sequenced material came from PBMCs. The chain combines TRBV5-1 with TRBJ1-5, with unresolved D. CDR3 DNA sequence: TGCGCCAGCAGCTTGAGCCGGAATCAGCCCCAGCATTTT. It specifies CASSLSRNQPQHF.